This note documents a single TCR beta chain sequence. This sample is drawn from a study of OX40 agonist ivuxolimab in advanced cancers. The overall study: Patients received ivuxolimab, an agonistic anti-OX40 (CD134) antibody. Two patients with cutaneous melanoma and one with hepatocellular carcinoma, three in total, showed partial responses.

The data were produced by immunoSEQ multiplex PCR, yet TCRdb's version contains in-frame clones alone and is incomplete. This table has about 68,000 clones, approximately 90% appearing once. Germline CDR1 MDHEN, CDR2 SYDVKM. The V gene lost 7 bases and the J gene lost 0 bases, with 18 bases spanning the gap. The CDR3 extends over 16 amino acids. The investigators sampled blood at baseline, at cycle 4 day 1, and at cycle 7 day 1. The sequence was obtained from an adult with an advanced solid tumor such as melanoma, head and neck, liver or kidney cancer. Sample: CD4+ or CD8+ T cells sorted from blood, taken in a trial of the OX40 agonist ivuxolimab. This chain uses TRBV28 with TRBJ1-2; D is possibly TRBD1 (5 bases). This CDR3 reads CASTSSGWSANYGYTF. The CDR3, as DNA: TGTGCCAGCACCTCCTCAGGGTGGTCGGCTAACTATGGCTACACCTTC.